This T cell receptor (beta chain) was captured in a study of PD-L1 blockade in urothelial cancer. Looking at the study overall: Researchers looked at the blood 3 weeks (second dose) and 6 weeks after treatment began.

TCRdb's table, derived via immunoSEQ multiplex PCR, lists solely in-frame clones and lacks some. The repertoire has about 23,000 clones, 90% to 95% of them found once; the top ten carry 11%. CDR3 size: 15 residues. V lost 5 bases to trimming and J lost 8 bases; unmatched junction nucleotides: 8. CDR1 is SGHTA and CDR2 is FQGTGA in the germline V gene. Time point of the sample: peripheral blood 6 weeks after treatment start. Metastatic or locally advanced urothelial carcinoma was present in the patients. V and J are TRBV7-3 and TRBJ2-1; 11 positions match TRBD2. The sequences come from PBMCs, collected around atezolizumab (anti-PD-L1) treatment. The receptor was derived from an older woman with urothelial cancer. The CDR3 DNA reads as TGTGCCAGCAGCCAACTTAGCGGGGGGGCTGATGAGCAGTTCTTC. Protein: CASSQLSGGADEQFF.